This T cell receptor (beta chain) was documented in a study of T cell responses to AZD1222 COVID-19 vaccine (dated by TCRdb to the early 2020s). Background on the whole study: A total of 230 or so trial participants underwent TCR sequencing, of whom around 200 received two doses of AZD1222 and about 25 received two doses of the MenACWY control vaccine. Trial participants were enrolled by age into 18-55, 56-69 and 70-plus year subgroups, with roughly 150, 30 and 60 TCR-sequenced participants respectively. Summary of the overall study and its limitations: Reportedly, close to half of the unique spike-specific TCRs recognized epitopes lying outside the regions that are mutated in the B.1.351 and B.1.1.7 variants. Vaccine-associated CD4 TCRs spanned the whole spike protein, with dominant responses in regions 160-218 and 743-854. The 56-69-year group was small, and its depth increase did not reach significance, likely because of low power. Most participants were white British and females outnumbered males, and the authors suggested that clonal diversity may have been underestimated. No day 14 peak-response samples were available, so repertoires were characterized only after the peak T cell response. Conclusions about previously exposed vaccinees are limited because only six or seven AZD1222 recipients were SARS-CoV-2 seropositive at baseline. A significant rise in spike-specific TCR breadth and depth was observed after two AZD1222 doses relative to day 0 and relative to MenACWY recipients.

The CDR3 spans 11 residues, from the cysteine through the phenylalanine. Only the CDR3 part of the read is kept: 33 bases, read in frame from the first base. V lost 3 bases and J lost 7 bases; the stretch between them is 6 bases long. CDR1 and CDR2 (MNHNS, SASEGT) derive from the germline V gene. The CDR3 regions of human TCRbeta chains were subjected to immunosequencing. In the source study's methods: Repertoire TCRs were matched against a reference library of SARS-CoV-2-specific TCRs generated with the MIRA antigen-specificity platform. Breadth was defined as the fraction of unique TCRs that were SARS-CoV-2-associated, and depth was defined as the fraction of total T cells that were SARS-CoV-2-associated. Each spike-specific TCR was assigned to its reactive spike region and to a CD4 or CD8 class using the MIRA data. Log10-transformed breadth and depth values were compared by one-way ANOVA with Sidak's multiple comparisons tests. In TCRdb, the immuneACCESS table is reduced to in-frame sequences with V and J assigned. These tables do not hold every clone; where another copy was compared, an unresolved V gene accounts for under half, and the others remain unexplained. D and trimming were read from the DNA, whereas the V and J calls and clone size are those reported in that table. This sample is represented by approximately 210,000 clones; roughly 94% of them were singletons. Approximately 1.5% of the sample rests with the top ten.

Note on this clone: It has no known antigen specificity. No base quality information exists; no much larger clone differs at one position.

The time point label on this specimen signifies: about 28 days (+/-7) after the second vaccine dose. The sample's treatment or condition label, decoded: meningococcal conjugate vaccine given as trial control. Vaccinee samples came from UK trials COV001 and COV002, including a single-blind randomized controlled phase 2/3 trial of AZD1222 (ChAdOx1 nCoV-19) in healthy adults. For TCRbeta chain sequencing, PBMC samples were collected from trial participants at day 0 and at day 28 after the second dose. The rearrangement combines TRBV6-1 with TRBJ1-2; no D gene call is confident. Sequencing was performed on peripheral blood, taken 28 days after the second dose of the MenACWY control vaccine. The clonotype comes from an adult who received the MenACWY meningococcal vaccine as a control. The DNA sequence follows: TGTGCCAGCAGTGATTATTCTGGCTACACCTTC. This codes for CASSDYSGYTF.